Listed here are 19 T cell receptor beta chains from one sample, sequenced in a study of blood T cell repertoires in COVID-19. TCRdb keeps only in-frame clones here, not all; method: immunoSEQ multiplex PCR. The sample includes approximately 77,000 clones, 80% to 90% of them seen just once. The sequencing sample was made of peripheral blood. The receptors here all came from a woman aged 60-75 years with acute or convalescent COVID-19.

This chain links TRBV5-1 with TRBJ2-3; perhaps TRBD2 as D (6 bases). This CDR3 has 15 residues. The germline V and J ends were trimmed by 2 bases and 6 bases, with 16 bases remaining between them. Looked up from germline, CDR1 is SGHRS and CDR2 is YFSETQ. The CDR3 loop is CASSFLRDAGDTQYF. The DNA of the CDR3 is TGCGCCAGCAGCTTCCTTAGGGACGCGGGGGATACGCAGTATTTT.

The chain has TRBV19 and TRBJ2-7, with TRBD2 identical over 8 bases. The germline V gene encodes CDR1 LNHDA and CDR2 SQIVND (reference sequence). The J segment lost 7 bases and the V segment lost 3 bases, leaving 20 bases of the junction unmatched. The CDR3 runs to 18 residues. This CDR3 reads CASSIGLAGRAFLEEQYF. CDR3 DNA sequence: TGTGCCAGTAGTATTGGGCTAGCGGGCAGAGCCTTTCTTGAAGAGCAGTACTTC.

This chain uses TRBV4-1 with TRBJ1-2, with 7 bases lining up with TRBD1. The V gene end was trimmed by 0 bases and the J gene end by 2 bases; junction bases not matched to a gene: 6. The germline CDR1 and CDR2 sequences are MGHRA and YSYEKL. This CDR3 spans 16 amino acids. The CDR3 nucleotides read TGCGCCAGCAGCCAAGATCCGCCGGGACAGAACTATGGCTACACCTTC. It yields the protein CASSQDPPGQNYGYTF.

The chain joins TRBV7-8 to TRBJ1-2, with 9 bases fitting TRBD1. The CDR3 loop spans 16 amino acids. Germline V gene lookup returns CDR1 SGHVS and CDR2 FQNEAQ. The junction had 5 bases not matched to a gene; V was cut back by 0 bases and J by 3 bases. The CDR3 DNA reads as TGTGCCAGCAGCTTAGCCCGGACAGGGGATTACTATGGCTACACCTTC. It specifies CASSLARTGDYYGYTF.

The chain has TRBV9 and TRBJ1-2; TRBD1 aligns across 9 bases. V was pared by 2 bases and J by 4 bases, with 6 bases of the junction left unmatched. The germline CDR1 and CDR2 sequences are SGDLS and YYNGEE. This CDR3 contains 15 residues. The CDR3 reads CASSVVQGAGYGYTF. The CDR3 nucleotides read TGTGCCAGCAGCGTCGTACAGGGGGCAGGCTATGGCTACACCTTC.

J is TRBJ2-5 and V is TRBV12-3 or TRBV12-4; D is undetermined. V lost 6 bases, J lost 4 bases, and 9 bases lay in between. This CDR3 region has 12 residues. This CDR3 reads CASSSSVETQYF. CDR3 DNA sequence: TGTGCCAGCAGCAGTTCAGTAGAGACCCAGTACTTC.

The rearrangement uses TRBV7-9 and TRBJ1-1, with D possibly being TRBD1 (5 bases). CDR3 length equals 17 residues. V was clipped by 0 bases and J by 0 bases, with 14 bases between them. The germline V gene encodes CDR1 SEHNR and CDR2 FQNEAQ (reference sequence). CDR3 coding DNA: TGTGCCAGCAGCTTAGCCGCAGGAGCGGGGGTGAACACTGAAGCTTTCTTT. This encodes CASSLAAGAGVNTEAFF.

The table lists this clone with many counts. Other DNA sequences of this sample code for an identical CDR3. V is TRBV18 and J is TRBJ1-3, with 9 bases matching TRBD1. Germline assignment: CDR1 KGHSH and CDR2 LQKENI. The CDR3 spans 16 residues. The ends lost 4 bases at V and 1 base at J; junction bases unmatched: 5. The CDR3 DNA follows: TGTGCCAGCTCACAACCGGGACAGGGATCTGGAAACACCATATATTTT. This translates into CASSQPGQGSGNTIYF.

J is TRBJ2-1 and V is TRBV20-1, with D unclear. CDR3 length: 11 amino acids. From germline, CDR1 is DFQATT and CDR2 SNEGSKA (reference sequence). V lost 6 bases, J lost 4 bases, and 7 bases lay in between. CDR3 loop: CSAIRYNEQFF. In DNA form, the CDR3 reads TGCAGTGCGATCAGGTACAATGAGCAGTTCTTC.

The V call is TRBV6-1, the J call TRBJ1-3, with D tentatively TRBD1 (5 bases). V was cut by 3 bases and J by 4 bases, with 10 bases left in between. CDR1 and CDR2 (germline): MNHNS, SASEGT. The CDR3 totals 14 residues. The CDR3 nucleotides are TGTGCCAGCAGTGAGGGATGGACAGGAAACACCATATATTTT. Its protein is CASSEGWTGNTIYF.

This clone was picked up one time. The J gene is TRBJ2-7, the V gene TRBV24-1; TRBD1 matches 9 bases. V lost 9 bases and J lost 2; bases outside the gene matches: 4. The CDR3 has 13 amino acids. Germline V CDR1 and CDR2: KGHDR, SFDVKD. CDR3 DNA: TGTGCCACCGGGACAGGGTCGACCTACGAGCAGTACTTC. Translating it yields CATGTGSTYEQYF.

V usage is TRBV18 and J usage is TRBJ2-7; maybe TRBD2 (6 bases). V lost 6 bases, J lost 0 bases, and 12 bases lay in between. The germline V gene encodes CDR1 KGHSH and CDR2 LQKENI. This CDR3 region has 14 residues. The CDR3 protein is CASSPGLRSYEQYV. CDR3 coding DNA: TGTGCCAGCTCCCCGGGACTGCGCTCCTACGAGCAGTACGTC.

A few counts support this clone. J is TRBJ1-2 and V is TRBV19; 8 positions match TRBD1. The CDR3 spans 13 residues. The V gene's germline CDR1 is LNHDA and CDR2 SQIVND (reference sequence). Trimming took 5 bases from V and 6 from J; bases not matched to a gene: 5. CDR3 protein: CASSGPGGNGYTF. CDR3 in DNA: TGTGCCAGTAGTGGCCCAGGGGGCAATGGCTACACCTTC. Complete variable domain (other parts from reference TRBV19 and TRBJ1-2): DGGITQSPKYLFRKEGQNVTLSCEQNLNHDAMYWYRQDPGQGLRLIYYSQIVNDFQKGDIAEGYSVSREKKESFPLTVTSAQKNPTAFYLCASSGPGGNGYTFGSGTRLTVV.

The genes are TRBV30 and TRBJ1-4; 10 nucleotides agree with TRBD1. Germline V gives CDR1 GTSNPN, CDR2 SVGIG (reference sequence). The V gene end was trimmed by 5 bases and the J gene end by 8 bases; junction bases not matched to a gene: 17. CDR3 length: 17 amino acids. In nucleotides, the CDR3 is TGTGCCTGGGGAGAGAAGACAGGGGGCAGTTTGTACGAAAAACTGTTTTTT. Its translation: CAWGEKTGGSLYEKLFF. The whole variable domain, filled in from reference TRBV30 and TRBJ1-4, reads SQTIHQWPATLVQPVGSPLSLECTVEGTSNPNLYWYRQAAGRGLQLLFYSVGIGQISSEVPQNLSASRPQDRQFILSSKKLLLSDSGFYLCAWGEKTGGSLYEKLFFGSGTQLSVL.

The chain uses TRBV7-8 and TRBJ2-5; tentative D call: TRBD1 (6 bases). This CDR3 has 15 residues. Germline-derived CDR1 and CDR2 are SGHVS and FQNEAQ. Deletions cut 5 bases from V and 0 bases from J, with 13 bases between. CDR3 in DNA: TGTGCCAGCAGCCGGACAGTGAATCACCAAGAGACCCAGTACTTC. Translating it yields CASSRTVNHQETQYF.

This clone was detected only once. The chain links TRBV3-1 (or the pseudogene TRBV3-2) to TRBJ2-7; D is unresolved. Germline V lookup: CDR1 LGHDT, CDR2 YNNKEL (reference sequence). The length of the CDR3 is 15 residues. Trimming removed 2 bases at V and 1 base at J, with 12 bases between. Here the CDR3 reads CASSQSKEPSYEQYF. CDR3 bases: TGTGCCAGCAGCCAATCCAAAGAGCCATCCTACGAGCAGTACTTC.

This clone was detected ten times or more. The gene calls are TRBV7-8 and TRBJ1-1; a possible D gene is TRBD1 (5 bases). The CDR3 is made up of 14 amino acids. The V gene lost 5 bases and the J gene lost 1 base, with 11 bases spanning the gap. From germline, CDR1 is SGHVS and CDR2 FQNEAQ. The CDR3 nucleotides read TGTGCCAGCAGCCCCTTTACAGGGAACACTGAAGCTTTCTTT. Protein product: CASSPFTGNTEAFF.

CDR3 nucleotides: TGTGCCAGCAGCCGGGGCAGGACAGGGAGCGACTATGGCTACACCTTC. It specifies CASSRGRTGSDYGYTF. The rearrangement uses TRBV7-9 and TRBJ1-2; TRBD1 agrees at 8 bases. The CDR3 loop spans 16 amino acids. The germline V gene has CDR1 SEHNR and CDR2 FQNEAQ (reference sequence). V lost 5 bases and J lost 3; bases outside the gene matches: 11.

By frequency in the sample, this clone is medium-sized. The gene calls are TRBV19 and TRBJ1-5; D not certain. Between the trimmed V and J ends, which lost 2 bases and 4 bases, there was a span of 24 bases. This CDR3 has 19 residues. CDR1 is LNHDA and CDR2 is SQIVND in the germline V gene (reference sequence). In DNA, the CDR3 is TGTGCCAGTAGTATACCACCTGCCTTTGGAGCGGGAGAAAATCAGCCCCAGCATTTT. Protein: CASSIPPAFGAGENQPQHF.